This entry lists 17 T cell receptor beta chains sequenced from one sample in a study of brain T cells in children with intractable seizures. TCRdb's table, derived via immunoSEQ multiplex PCR, lists solely in-frame clones and lacks some. In the table there are under 150,000 clones, 90% to 95% of which are singletons. Sequencing was performed on peripheral blood, taken at surgery. The receptors stem from a boy younger than two with hemimegalencephaly and intractable seizures.

The chain couples TRBV4-3 to TRBJ2-7; D is undetermined. V was shortened by 5 bases and J by 2 bases, with 16 bases between the two germline ends. CDR3 size: 15 residues. Germline CDR1 and CDR2: LGHNA and YSLEER. The CDR3 DNA reads as TGCGCCAGCAGCTCCCTAGTCGGCGAGGCCTACGAGCAGTACTTC. This gives the protein CASSSLVGEAYEQYF.

The chain combines TRBV12-5 with TRBJ2-7, with 10 bases that match TRBD2. The trim removed 7 bases at V and 5 bases at J, leaving 8 bases unmatched. The length of the CDR3 is 14 residues. Germline CDR1 reads LGHNT; CDR2 reads FRNRAP. In nucleotides, the CDR3 is TGTGCTAGTGCCGCTAGCGGGAGCAACCACGAGCAGTACTTC. Translated, it gives CASAASGSNHEQYF.

The chain combines TRBV19 with TRBJ1-3, with D unclear. This CDR3 has 13 amino acids. The V gene's germline CDR1 is LNHDA and CDR2 SQIVND (reference sequence). V gave up 8 bases and J gave up 0 bases, with 8 bases separating them. The DNA of the CDR3 is TGTGCCAGTGGATTAGTCTCTGGAAACACCATATATTTT. Protein product: CASGLVSGNTIYF.

V usage is TRBV28 and J usage is TRBJ2-7, with D tentatively TRBD1 or TRBD2 (5 bases each). The CDR3 runs to 14 residues. CDR1 is MDHEN, CDR2 SYDVKM, per germline. The V gene lost 9 bases and the J gene lost 0 bases, with 15 bases spanning the gap. The CDR3 DNA reads TGTGCCAGTCAGGGACCCCTTCACTCCTACGAGCAGTACTTC. This encodes CASQGPLHSYEQYF.

The chain recombines TRBV9 with TRBJ2-7, with D perhaps TRBD2 (6 bases). Germline V gene data show CDR1 as SGDLS and CDR2 as YYNGEE. The CDR3 is made up of 14 amino acids. V was pared by 4 bases and J by 3 bases, with 14 bases between. The CDR3: CASSPAPGDYEQYF. CDR3 bases: TGTGCCAGCAGCCCCGCCCCGGGAGACTACGAGCAGTACTTC.

The chain uses TRBV28 and TRBJ2-2; TRBD2 agrees at 8 bases. V gave up 5 bases and J gave up 5 bases; unmatched junction bases: 16. CDR1 and CDR2 (germline): MDHEN, SYDVKM. This CDR3 spans 18 amino acids. The DNA of the CDR3 is TGTGCCAGCAGTCTAGAGGGTGCGGGAGGAGTTTGGACCGGGGAGCTGTTTTTT. Translation: CASSLEGAGGVWTGELFF.

The rearrangement joins TRBV9 to TRBJ2-7; D is unclear. CDR3 size: 13 residues. The V and J ends lost 0 bases and 6 bases respectively, with 10 bases between them. Germline loops: CDR1 SGDLS, CDR2 YYNGEE. DNA of the CDR3: TGTGCCAGCAGCGTAGGATGGCGAGCCGAGCAGTACTTC. Its translation: CASSVGWRAEQYF.

The chain joins TRBV6-5 to TRBJ2-4; 9 bases map to TRBD1. V lost 8 bases to trimming and J lost 8 bases; unmatched junction nucleotides: 13. This CDR3 spans 15 amino acids. Germline assignment: CDR1 MNHEY and CDR2 SVGAGI. CDR3 residues: CASHPRQGVRYIQYF. CDR3 DNA: TGTGCCAGCCACCCCAGACAGGGGGTGAGATACATTCAGTACTTC.

Concerning this clone: One end of the junction is discordant with germline, which a read error may explain. The V gene is TRBV6-5, the J gene TRBJ1-2; the D gene is possibly TRBD1 (6 bases). This CDR3 region has 15 residues. From germline, CDR1 is MNHEY and CDR2 SVGAGI. The DNA for the CDR3 is TGTGCCAGCAGACTTGGGGGCCCCTGGGGATATGGCTGCACCTTC. Its translation is CASRLGGPWGYGCTF.

The chain uses TRBV24-1 and TRBJ2-2; 10 nucleotides line up with TRBD2. The germline gives CDR1 KGHDR, CDR2 SFDVKD. This CDR3 contains 16 residues. J was trimmed by 4 bases and V by 3 bases; bases with no gene match: 4. The CDR3 DNA reads as TGTGCCACCAGTGATACGAGCGGGAGGGCCACCGGGGAGCTGTTTTTT. This encodes CATSDTSGRATGELFF.

This clone was picked up a small number of times. The same CDR3 arises from other DNA sequences in this sample as well. J is TRBJ2-2 and V is TRBV27, with D hard to call. The V end lost 5 bases, the J end lost 2 bases, and 3 bases lay between the germline ends. Per the germline V gene, CDR1 is MNHEY and CDR2 is SMNVEV (reference sequence). CDR3 length: 12 amino acids. The CDR3: CASSLNTGELFF. The CDR3, as DNA: TGTGCCAGCAGTCTAAACACCGGGGAGCTGTTTTTT.

The CDR3 sequence: CASSLAREETQYF. The CDR3 coding sequence is TGCGCCAGCAGCTTGGCCCGAGAAGAGACCCAGTACTTC. The chain carries TRBV5-1 and TRBJ2-5; no clear D. CDR1 is SGHRS, CDR2 YFSETQ, per germline. The CDR3 contains 13 residues. The ends were cut back, 0 bases at V and 3 bases at J, with 6 bases in the middle. Full variable domain (missing parts from reference TRBV5-1 and TRBJ2-5): KAGVTQTPRYLIKTRGQQVTLSCSPISGHRSVSWYQQTPGQGLQFLFEYFSETQRNKGNFPGRFSGRQFSNSRSEMNVSTLELGDSALYLCASSLAREETQYFGPGTRLLVL.

This clone was counted only a few times. The genes are TRBV2 and TRBJ1-2, with 7 positions matching TRBD1. Germline CDR1 SNHLY, CDR2 FYNNEI. CDR3 length: 14 residues. Trimming removed 8 bases from V and 4 bases from J; junction bases left unmatched: 10. CDR3 protein: CASRDRVFGYGYTF. In DNA form, the CDR3 reads TGTGCCAGCCGAGACAGGGTCTTCGGCTATGGCTACACCTTC.

The chain joins TRBV29-1 to TRBJ2-3; TRBD2 might be the D (6 bases). The CDR3 is 14 amino acids. Germline values: CDR1 SQVTM, CDR2 ANQGSEA. The V end lost 1 base, the J end lost 3 bases, and 11 bases lay between the germline ends. The CDR3 DNA is TGCAGCGTTGAAGCGGGAGTGTTTACAGATACGCAGTATTTT. Protein: CSVEAGVFTDTQYF.

The chain links TRBV6-5 to TRBJ1-3, with D possibly being TRBD1 (6 bases). Trimming cost V 6 bases and J 1 base, with 7 bases left between them. Germline CDR1 reads MNHEY; CDR2 reads SVGAGI. The CDR3 is made up of 13 amino acids. CDR3 loop: CASSTGSGNTIYF. In DNA, the CDR3 is TGTGCCAGCAGCACAGGGTCTGGAAACACCATATATTTT.

The genes are TRBV6-2 or TRBV6-3 and TRBJ1-5; D unresolved. The CDR3 covers 14 residues. Trimming shortened V by 2 bases and J by 5 bases, and 10 bases separated the two germline ends. In germline, CDR1 is MNHEY, CDR2 SVGEGT. CDR3 residues: CASSYTGRYQPQHF. CDR3 coding DNA: TGTGCCAGCAGTTACACTGGACGGTATCAGCCCCAGCATTTT.

V gene TRBV18 combines with J gene TRBJ2-7, with D uncertain. The CDR3 loop spans 19 amino acids. Germline loops: CDR1 KGHSH, CDR2 LQKENI. Trimming cost V 2 bases and J 5 bases, with 28 bases left between them. CDR3 protein: CASSPLASLSPQSRDEQYF. The CDR3 nucleotides read TGTGCCAGCTCACCATTAGCCAGCCTTAGCCCTCAATCTAGGGACGAGCAGTACTTC.